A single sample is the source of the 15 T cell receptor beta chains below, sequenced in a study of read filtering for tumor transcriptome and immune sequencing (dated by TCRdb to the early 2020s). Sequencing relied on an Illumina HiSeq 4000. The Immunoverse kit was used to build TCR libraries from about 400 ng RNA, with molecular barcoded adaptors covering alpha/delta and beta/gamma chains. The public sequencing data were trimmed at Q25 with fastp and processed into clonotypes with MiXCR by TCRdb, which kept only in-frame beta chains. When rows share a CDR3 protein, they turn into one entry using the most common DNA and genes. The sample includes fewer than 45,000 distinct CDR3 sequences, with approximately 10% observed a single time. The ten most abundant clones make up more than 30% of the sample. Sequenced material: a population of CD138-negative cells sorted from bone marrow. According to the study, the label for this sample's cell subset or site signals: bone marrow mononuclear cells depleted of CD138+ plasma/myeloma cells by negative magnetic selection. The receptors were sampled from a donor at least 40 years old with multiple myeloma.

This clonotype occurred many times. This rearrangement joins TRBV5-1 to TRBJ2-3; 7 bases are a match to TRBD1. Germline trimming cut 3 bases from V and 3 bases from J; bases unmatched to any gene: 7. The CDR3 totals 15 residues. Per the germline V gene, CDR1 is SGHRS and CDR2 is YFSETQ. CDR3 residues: CASSSTPDRTDTQYF. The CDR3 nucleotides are TGCGCCAGCAGCTCCACTCCGGACAGGACAGATACGCAGTATTTT.

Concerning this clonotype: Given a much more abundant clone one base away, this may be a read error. Here the CDR3 reads CASLPGTKDTQYF. CDR3 sequence (DNA): TGTGCCAGCTTACCGGGGACGAAAGATACGCAGTATTTT. The chain recombines TRBV18 with TRBJ2-3; D possibly uses TRBD1 or TRBD2 (5 bases each). The CDR3 totals 13 residues. Per germline, CDR1 KGHSH and CDR2 LQKENI. The V end lost 7 bases, the J end lost 5 bases, and 13 bases lay between the germline ends.

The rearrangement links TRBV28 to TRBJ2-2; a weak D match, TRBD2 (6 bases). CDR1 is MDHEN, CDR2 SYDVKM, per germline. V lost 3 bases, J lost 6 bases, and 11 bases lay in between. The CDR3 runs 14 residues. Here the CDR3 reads CASSLETSPGELFF. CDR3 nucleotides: TGTGCCAGCAGTTTGGAGACTAGTCCCGGGGAGCTGTTTTTT.

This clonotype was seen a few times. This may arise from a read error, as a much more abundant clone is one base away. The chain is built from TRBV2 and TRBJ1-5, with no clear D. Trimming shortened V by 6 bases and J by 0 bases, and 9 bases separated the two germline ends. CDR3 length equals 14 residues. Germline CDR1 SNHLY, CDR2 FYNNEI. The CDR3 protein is CASRVFDSNQPQHF. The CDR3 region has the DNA TGTGCCAGCAGGGTGTTTGATAGCAATCAGCCCCAGCATTTT.

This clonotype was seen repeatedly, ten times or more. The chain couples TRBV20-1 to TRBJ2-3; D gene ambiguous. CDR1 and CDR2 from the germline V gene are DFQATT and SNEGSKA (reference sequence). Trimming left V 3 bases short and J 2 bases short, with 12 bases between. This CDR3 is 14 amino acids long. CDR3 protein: CSASLVKYTDTQYF. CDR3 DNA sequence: TGCAGTGCTAGTCTGGTCAAGTACACAGATACGCAGTATTTT.

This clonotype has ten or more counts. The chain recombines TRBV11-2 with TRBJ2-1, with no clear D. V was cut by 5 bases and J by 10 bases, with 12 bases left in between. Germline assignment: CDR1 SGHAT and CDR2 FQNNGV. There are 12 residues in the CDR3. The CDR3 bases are TGTGCCAGCAGCCCTACTGGATACGAGCAGTTCTTC. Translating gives CASSPTGYEQFF.

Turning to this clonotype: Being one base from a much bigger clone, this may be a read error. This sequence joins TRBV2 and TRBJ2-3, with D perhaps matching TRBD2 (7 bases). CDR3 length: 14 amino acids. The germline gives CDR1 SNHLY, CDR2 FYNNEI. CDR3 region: CACSRRGREDTQYF. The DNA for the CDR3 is TGTGCCTGCAGCCGAAGGGGGAGGGAAGATACGCAGTATTTT.

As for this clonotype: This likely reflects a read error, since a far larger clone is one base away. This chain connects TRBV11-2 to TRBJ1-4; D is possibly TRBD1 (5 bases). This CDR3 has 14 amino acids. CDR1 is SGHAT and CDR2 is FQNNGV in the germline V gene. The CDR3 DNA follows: TGTGCCAGCAGTGAAGAAGGGGATAATGAAGAACTGTTTTTT. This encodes CASSEEGDNEELFF.

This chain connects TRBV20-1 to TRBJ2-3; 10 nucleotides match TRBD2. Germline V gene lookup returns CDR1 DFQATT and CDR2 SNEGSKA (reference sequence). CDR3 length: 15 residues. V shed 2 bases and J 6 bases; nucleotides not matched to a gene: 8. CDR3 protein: CSARFPAGGMDTQYF. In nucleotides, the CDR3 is TGCAGTGCTAGATTCCCAGCGGGGGGGATGGATACGCAGTATTTT.

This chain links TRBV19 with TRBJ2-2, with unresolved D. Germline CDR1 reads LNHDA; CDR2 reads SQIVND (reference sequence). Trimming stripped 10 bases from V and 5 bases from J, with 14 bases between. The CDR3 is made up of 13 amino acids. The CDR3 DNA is TGTGCCACAGTAAAGTCAGGAACCGGGGAGCTGTTTTTT. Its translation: CATVKSGTGELFF.

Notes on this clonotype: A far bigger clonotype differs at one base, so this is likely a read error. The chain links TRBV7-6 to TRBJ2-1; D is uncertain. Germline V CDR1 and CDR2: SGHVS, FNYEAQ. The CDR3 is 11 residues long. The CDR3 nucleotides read TGTGCCAGCAGCCCGCTGATTGAGCAGTCCTTC. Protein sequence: CASSPLIEQSF.

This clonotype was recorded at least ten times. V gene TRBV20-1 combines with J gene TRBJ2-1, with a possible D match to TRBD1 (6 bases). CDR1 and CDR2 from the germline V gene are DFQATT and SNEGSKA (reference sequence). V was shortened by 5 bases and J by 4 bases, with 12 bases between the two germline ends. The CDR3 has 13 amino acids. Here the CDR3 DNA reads TGCAGTGCTCCCGGGACAACTTACAATGAGCAGTTCTTC. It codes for CSAPGTTYNEQFF.

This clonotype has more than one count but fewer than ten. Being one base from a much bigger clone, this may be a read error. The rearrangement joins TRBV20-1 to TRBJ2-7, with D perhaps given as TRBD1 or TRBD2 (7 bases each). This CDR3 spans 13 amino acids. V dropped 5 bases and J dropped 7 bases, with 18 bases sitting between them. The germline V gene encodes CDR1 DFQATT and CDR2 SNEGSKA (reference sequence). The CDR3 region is CSAPEQGRGEQYF. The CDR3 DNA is TGCAGTGCTCCGGAACAGGGGCGGGGGGAGCAGTACTTC.

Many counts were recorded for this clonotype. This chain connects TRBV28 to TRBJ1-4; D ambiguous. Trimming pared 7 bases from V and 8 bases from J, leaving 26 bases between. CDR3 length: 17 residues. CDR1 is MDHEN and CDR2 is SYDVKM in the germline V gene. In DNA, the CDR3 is TGTGCCAGCAACGAGCGTGGATCGGTCCCAAGGAAAGAAAAACTGTTTTTT. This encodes CASNERGSVPRKEKLFF.

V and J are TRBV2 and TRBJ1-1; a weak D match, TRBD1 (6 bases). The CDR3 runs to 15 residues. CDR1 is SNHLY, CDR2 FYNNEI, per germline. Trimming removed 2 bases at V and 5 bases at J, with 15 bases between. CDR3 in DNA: TGTGCCAGCAGTGAAAGGGGGGGGAGGTATACTGAAGCTTTCTTT. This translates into CASSERGGRYTEAFF.